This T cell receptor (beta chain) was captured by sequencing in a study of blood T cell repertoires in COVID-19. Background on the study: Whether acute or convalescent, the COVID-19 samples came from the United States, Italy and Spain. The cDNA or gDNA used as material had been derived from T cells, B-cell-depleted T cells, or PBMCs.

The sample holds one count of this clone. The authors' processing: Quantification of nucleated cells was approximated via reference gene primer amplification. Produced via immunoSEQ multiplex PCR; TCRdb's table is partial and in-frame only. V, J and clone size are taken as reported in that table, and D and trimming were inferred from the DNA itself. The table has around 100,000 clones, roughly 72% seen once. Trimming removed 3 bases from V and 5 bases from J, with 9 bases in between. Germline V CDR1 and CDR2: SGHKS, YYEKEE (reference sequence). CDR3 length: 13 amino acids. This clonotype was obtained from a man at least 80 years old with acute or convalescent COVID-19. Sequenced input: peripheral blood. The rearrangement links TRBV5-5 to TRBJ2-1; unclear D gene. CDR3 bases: TGTGCCAGCAGCTCTCTAGGTGACAATGAGCAGTTCTTC. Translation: CASSSLGDNEQFF.